This T cell receptor (beta chain) was captured in a study of T-cell memory formation after mild COVID-19. The sample holds a few counts of this clonotype. Its antigen is still unknown. CDR3 length equals 17 residues. Germline CDR1 MGHRA, CDR2 YSYEKL. Losses at the gene ends were 3 bases for V and 2 bases for J; bases not matched to a gene: 13. TCRdb recomputed calls from the 5' RACE reads with MiXCR, one row per CDR3 protein. The sample lists roughly 110,000 distinct CDR3 sequences; about a fifth were seen once. Study-wide results and limits: Cross-reactive memory appears to have joined, as suggested by some responding clones showing up in pre-infection memory.

The source is a young man who had mild COVID-19 (a few samples of this study predate the infection). Cell type and time point are not known. Source material: PBMCs or a T cell subset sorted from them (not recorded which). V and J are TRBV4-1 and TRBJ2-7, with 7 bases lining up with TRBD1. Written as DNA, the CDR3 is TGCGCCAGCAGCCACCGACCTAGTTGGGACAGCACCTACGAGCAGTACTTC. Translation: CASSHRPSWDSTYEQYF.